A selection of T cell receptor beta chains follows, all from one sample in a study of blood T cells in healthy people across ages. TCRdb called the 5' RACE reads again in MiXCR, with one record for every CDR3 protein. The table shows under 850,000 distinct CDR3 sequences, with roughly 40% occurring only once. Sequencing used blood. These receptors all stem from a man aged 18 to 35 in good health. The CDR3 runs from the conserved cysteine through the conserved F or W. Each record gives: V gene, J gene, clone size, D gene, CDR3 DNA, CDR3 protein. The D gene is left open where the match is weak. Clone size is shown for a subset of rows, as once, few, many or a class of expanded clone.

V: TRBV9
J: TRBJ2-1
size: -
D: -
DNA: TGTGCCAGCAGCGTCGGACATTCTTACAATGAGCAGTTCTTC
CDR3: CASSVGHSYNEQFF

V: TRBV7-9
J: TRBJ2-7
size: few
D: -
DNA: TGTGCCAGCAGCTTAGTTAGCGCCTCCTACGAGCAGTACTTC
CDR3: CASSLVSASYEQYF

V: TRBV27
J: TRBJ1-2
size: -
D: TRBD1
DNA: TGTGCCAGCAGTGCTAACAGGGGGGAAAATGGCTACACCTTC
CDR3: CASSANRGENGYTF

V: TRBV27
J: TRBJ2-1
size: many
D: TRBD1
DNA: TGTGCCAGCAGTTTAACAGGGGGGAGTAGCTCCTACAATGAGCAGTTCTTC
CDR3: CASSLTGGSSSYNEQFF

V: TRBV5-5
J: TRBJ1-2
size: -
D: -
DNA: TGTGCCAGCAGCTACCGACAGAACCTTCTCGGGTTTGATTATGGCTACACCTTC
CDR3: CASSYRQNLLGFDYGYTF

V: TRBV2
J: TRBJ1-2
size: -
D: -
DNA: TGTGCCAGCAGTGAACGGACAAGCAGCTATGGCTACACCTTC
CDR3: CASSERTSSYGYTF

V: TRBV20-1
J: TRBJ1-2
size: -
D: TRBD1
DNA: TGCAGTGCTAGAGATAGTGGTGGCGGACAGGACGGGGGCTATGGCTACACCTTC
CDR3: CSARDSGGGQDGGYGYTF

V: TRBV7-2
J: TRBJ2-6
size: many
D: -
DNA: TGTGCCAGCAGCCCTCCCGGGGCCAACGTCCTGACTTTC
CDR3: CASSPPGANVLTF

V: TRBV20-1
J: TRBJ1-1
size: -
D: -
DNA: TGCAGTGCTAGGTACCCGATTCCACGGGGGTACACTGAAGCTTTCTTT
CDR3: CSARYPIPRGYTEAFF

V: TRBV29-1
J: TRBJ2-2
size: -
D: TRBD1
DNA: TGCAGCGTTGGAGGGGGACAGGGGAATACCGGGGAGCTGTTTTTT
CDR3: CSVGGGQGNTGELFF

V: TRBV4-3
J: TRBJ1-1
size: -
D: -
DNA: TGCGCCAGCAGCCAACGGGGAACGGGAGAAGCTTTCTTT
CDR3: CASSQRGTGEAFF

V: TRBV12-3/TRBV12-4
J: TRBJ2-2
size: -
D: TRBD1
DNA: TGTGCCAGCAGATCTGGGGACAGGGCGAACACCGGGGAGCTGTTTTTT
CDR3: CASRSGDRANTGELFF

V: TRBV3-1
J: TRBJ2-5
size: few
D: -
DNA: TGTGCCAGCGGTCAGAACTCCCAAGAGACCCAGTACTTC
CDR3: CASGQNSQETQYF

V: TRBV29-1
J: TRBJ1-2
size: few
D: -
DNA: TGCAGCGTTGAAGAAGGGCACGGCTATGGCTACACCTTC
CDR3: CSVEEGHGYGYTF

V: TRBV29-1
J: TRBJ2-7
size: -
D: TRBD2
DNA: TGCAGCGTCTCAGCGGGAGGAGGGTACGAGCAGTACTTC
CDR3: CSVSAGGGYEQYF

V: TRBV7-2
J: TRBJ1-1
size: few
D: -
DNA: TGTGCCAGCGGGGGAAAGGATAGAACTGAAGCTTTCTTT
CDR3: CASGGKDRTEAFF

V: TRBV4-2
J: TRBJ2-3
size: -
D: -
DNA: TGTGCCAGCAGCCAAGTGTCGCGGGATACGCAGTATTTT
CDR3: CASSQVSRDTQYF

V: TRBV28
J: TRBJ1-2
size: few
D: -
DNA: TGTGCCAGCAGTTTGGAGGCAGCCCTCTATGGCTACACCTTC
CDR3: CASSLEAALYGYTF

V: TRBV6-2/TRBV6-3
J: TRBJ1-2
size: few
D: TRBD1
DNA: TGTGCCAGCAGGGGCGACAGGGGGTCTCCGCCTAACTATGGCTACACCTTC
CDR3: CASRGDRGSPPNYGYTF

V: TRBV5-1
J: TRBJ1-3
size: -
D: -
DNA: TGCGCCAGCAGCTCTGGGACGGACTCTGGAAACACCATATATTTT
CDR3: CASSSGTDSGNTIYF

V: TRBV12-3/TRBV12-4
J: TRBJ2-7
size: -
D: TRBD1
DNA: TGTGCCAGCAGTACCGGGACAGGGGGTTGGTACAATGAGCAGTACTTC
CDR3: CASSTGTGGWYNEQYF

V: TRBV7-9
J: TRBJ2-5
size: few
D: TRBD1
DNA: TGTGCCAGCAGGCCCCGGGACAGGGGTGAGACCCAGTACTTC
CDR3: CASRPRDRGETQYF

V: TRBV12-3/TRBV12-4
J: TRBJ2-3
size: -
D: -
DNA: TGTGCCAGCAGTTTAGTGGGGGGGCGGGGAGATACGCAGTATTTT
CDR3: CASSLVGGRGDTQYF

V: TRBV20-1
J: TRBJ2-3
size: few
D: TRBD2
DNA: TGCAGTGCTAGAGTTGGAATTAGCGGGGGGTCCCCCGATACGCAGTATTTT
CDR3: CSARVGISGGSPDTQYF

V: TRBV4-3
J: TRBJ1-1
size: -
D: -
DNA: TGCGCCAGCAGCCAGAGTCGGACAGAGTTCACTGAAGCTTTCTTT
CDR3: CASSQSRTEFTEAFF

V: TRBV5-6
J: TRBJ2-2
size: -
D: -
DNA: TGTGCCAGCAGCTTACCCGGGGAGGTCAACACCGGGGAGCTGTTTTTT
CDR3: CASSLPGEVNTGELFF

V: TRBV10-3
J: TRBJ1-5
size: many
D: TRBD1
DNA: TGTGCCATCGGGGACAGAAGCAATCAGCCCCAGCATTTT
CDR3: CAIGDRSNQPQHF

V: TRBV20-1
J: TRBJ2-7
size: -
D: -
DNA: TGCAGTGCTAGAGCCCAAGGTCATCGTGGATACAATGAGCAGTACTTC
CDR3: CSARAQGHRGYNEQYF

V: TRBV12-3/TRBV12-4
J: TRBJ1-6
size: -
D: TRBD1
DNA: TGTGCCTGCAGTTTAGGGACAGGGCGAAATTCACCCCTCCACTTT
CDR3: CACSLGTGRNSPLHF